This is a list of T cell receptor beta chains from one sample in a study of regulatory T cells in long-lasting Graves disease. TCRdb re-called the multiplex PCR reads with MiXCR, one entry per CDR3 protein. The data contain roughly 420,000 distinct CDR3 sequences, less than 20% of them seen just once; the ten biggest clones take up about 23%. This same sample was also taken into another study, of T cells in Graves' hyperthyroidism and ophthalmopathy.

Source: peripheral blood mononuclear cells (PBMCs), taken at new diagnosis, from a patient treated with antithyroid drugs. Receptor source: a woman between 18 and 29 years old with Graves disease. Each CDR3 is given with its conserved first and last residue. D genes are given only for firm matches. Size is stated for part of the rows, as once, few or many counts, or as a class when the clone is expanded.

TRBV18	TRBJ1-4	many	TRBD1	14	CASSRDRNNEKLFF	TGTGCCAGCTCAAGGGACAGGAATAATGAAAAACTGTTTTTT
TRBV5-1	TRBJ2-4	many	-	14	CASSLSGTQNIQYF	TGCGCCAGCAGCTTATCGGGAACACAAAACATTCAGTACTTC
TRBV11-2	TRBJ2-5	many	-	17	CASSSTKGDSGQETQYF	TGTGCCAGCAGCTCGACTAAAGGGGATAGCGGCCAAGAGACCCAGTACTTC
TRBV5-1	TRBJ2-2	-	-	16	CASGPEPTLNTGELFF	TGCGCCAGTGGGCCCGAGCCCACCTTGAACACCGGGGAGCTGTTTTTT
TRBV29-1	TRBJ2-7	many	TRBD1	18	CSVRNPLRGTGEDYEQYF	TGCAGCGTGCGGAACCCCTTAAGAGGGACAGGGGAAGACTACGAGCAGTACTTC
TRBV12-3/TRBV12-4	TRBJ1-3	many	-	15	CASSLYGRSGNTIYF	TGTGCCAGCAGTTTATACGGGAGGTCTGGAAACACCATATATTTT
TRBV5-4	TRBJ2-3	few	-	12	CASGPTTDTQYF	TGTGCCAGCGGACCGACCACAGATACGCAGTATTTT
TRBV6-2/TRBV6-3	TRBJ2-4	few	TRBD2	19	CASSYVATNSGKVKNIQYF	TGTGCCAGCAGTTACGTCGCAACGAATAGCGGGAAGGTCAAAAACATTCAGTACTTC
TRBV29-1	TRBJ2-1	many	TRBD2	14	CSVERGVYYNEQFF	TGCAGCGTCGAACGGGGGGTCTACTACAATGAGCAGTTCTTC
TRBV6-1	TRBJ2-1	-	TRBD2	18	CASSHGLAGAGWYNEQFF	TGTGCCAGCAGTCACGGACTAGCGGGAGCTGGGTGGTACAATGAGCAGTTCTTC
TRBV2	TRBJ1-2	many	-	14	CASTGFNYLGGYTF	TGTGCCAGCACAGGTTTTAATTATCTCGGTGGCTACACCTTC
TRBV25-1	TRBJ2-7	-	-	13	CASSASSGFEQYF	TGTGCCAGCAGTGCATCTTCGGGGTTCGAGCAGTACTTC
TRBV24-1	TRBJ2-1	few	TRBD2	16	CATSDLTSGTANEQFF	TGTGCCACCAGTGACCTGACTAGCGGGACCGCCAATGAGCAGTTCTTC
TRBV6-1	TRBJ2-5	-	TRBD1	16	CASSDTGTGGPETQYF	TGTGCCAGCAGCGATACCGGGACAGGGGGCCCGGAGACCCAGTACTTC